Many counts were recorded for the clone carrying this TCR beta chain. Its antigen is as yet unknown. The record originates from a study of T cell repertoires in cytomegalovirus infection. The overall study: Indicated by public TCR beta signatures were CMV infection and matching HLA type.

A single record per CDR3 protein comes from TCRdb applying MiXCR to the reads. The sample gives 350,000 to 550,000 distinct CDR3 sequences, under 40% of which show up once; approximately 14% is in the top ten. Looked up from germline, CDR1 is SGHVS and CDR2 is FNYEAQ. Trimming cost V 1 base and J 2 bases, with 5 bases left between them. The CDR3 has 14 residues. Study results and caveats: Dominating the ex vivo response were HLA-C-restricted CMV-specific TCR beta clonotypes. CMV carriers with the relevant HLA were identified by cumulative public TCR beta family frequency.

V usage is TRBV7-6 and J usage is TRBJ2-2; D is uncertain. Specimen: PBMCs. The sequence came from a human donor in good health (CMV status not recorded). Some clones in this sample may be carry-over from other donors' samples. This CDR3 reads CASSLDRNTGELFF. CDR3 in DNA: TGTGCCAGCAGCTTAGACCGTAACACCGGGGAGCTGTTTTTT.